Below are 21 T cell receptor beta chains sequenced from a single sample in a study of beta chain features in type 1 diabetes. Isolated RNA was reverse transcribed in full, so expressed TCRB transcripts were sequenced. Method: immunoSEQ multiplex PCR; TCRdb's copy keeps in-frame clones and lacks some. Of roughly 230,000 clones in the sample, 9.6% were seen once. Sequenced: naive CD4+ T cells from blood. These receptors were taken from a woman aged 18-29 years in good health.

The chain carries TRBV10-2 and TRBJ2-2; 8 bases line up with TRBD1. The CDR3 contains 16 residues. The germline V gene encodes CDR1 WSHSY and CDR2 SAAADI. Germline trimming cut 3 bases from V and 2 bases from J; bases unmatched to any gene: 5. The DNA for the CDR3 is TGCGCCAGCAGTGACCCAGGACAGGGAAACACCGGGGAGCTGTTTTTT. This sequence encodes CASSDPGQGNTGELFF.

The chain combines TRBV30 with TRBJ1-2, with 8 bases matching TRBD1. This CDR3 is built from 13 residues. Germline lookup yields CDR1 GTSNPN and CDR2 SVGIG (reference sequence). V trimming: 0 bases; J trimming: 6 bases; junction bases outside the gene matches: 3. CDR3 DNA: TGTGCCTGGAGTGTGTACAGGGGGAATGGCTACACCTTC. Amino acid sequence: CAWSVYRGNGYTF.

The gene calls are TRBV5-1 and TRBJ1-6; D remains unclear. The CDR3 loop spans 14 amino acids. V shed 4 bases and J shed 8 bases, with 13 bases lying between them. CDR1 and CDR2 (germline): SGHRS, YFSETQ. The CDR3 bases are TGCGCCAGCAGCACTGGAGGGATGGATTCACCCCTCCACTTT. It codes for CASSTGGMDSPLHF.

This chain connects TRBV6-1 to TRBJ2-1, with 11 nucleotides matching TRBD2. V dropped 0 bases and J dropped 8; count of bases not matched to a gene: 9. Germline CDR1 is MNHNS and CDR2 is SASEGT. CDR3 length equals 17 residues. The chain's CDR3 is CASSEAPAGLAGHEQFF. As DNA, the CDR3 is TGTGCCAGCAGTGAAGCGCCTGCCGGACTAGCGGGTCATGAGCAGTTCTTC.

This clone came up a few times. V usage is TRBV19 and J usage is TRBJ1-5, with a tentative D call TRBD1 (5 bases). CDR3 length: 14 residues. V gave up 2 bases and J gave up 1 base, with 6 bases separating them. Looked up from germline, CDR1 is LNHDA and CDR2 is SQIVND (reference sequence). In nucleotides, the CDR3 is TGTGCCAGTAGTATAACAGGAAGCAATCAGCCCCAGCATTTT. Encoded protein: CASSITGSNQPQHF.

This clone turned up a few times. J is TRBJ2-1 and V is TRBV12-5; no definite D call. The germline CDR1 and CDR2 sequences are LGHNT and FRNRAP. Trimming left V 1 base short and J 3 bases short, with 10 bases between. The CDR3 has 15 residues. The CDR3 sequence: CASGLGNRDYNEQFF. The CDR3 DNA reads TGTGCTAGTGGTTTGGGAAACAGAGACTACAATGAGCAGTTCTTC.

The CDR3 coding sequence is TGCGCCAGCAGCTTTGGAGTTAGCTATGGCTACACCTTC. It specifies CASSFGVSYGYTF. The chain is built from TRBV5-1 and TRBJ1-2, with unresolved D. In germline, CDR1 is SGHRS, CDR2 YFSETQ. V lost 2 bases, J lost 4 bases, and 9 bases lay in between. The CDR3 length is 13 residues.

The genes are TRBV6-5 and TRBJ2-1, with 9 bases fitting TRBD2. V gave up 1 base and J gave up 6 bases; unmatched junction bases: 7. The CDR3 covers 16 residues. Germline CDR1 MNHEY, CDR2 SVGAGI. CDR3 coding DNA: TGTGCCAGCAGTTACTTTACCGGGACTAGCATCAATGAGCAGTTCTTC. Translation: CASSYFTGTSINEQFF.

This clone showed up just a few times. The rearrangement joins TRBV4-2 to TRBJ2-3; TRBD2 agrees at 10 bases. The junction had 4 bases not matched to a gene; V was cut back by 4 bases and J by 3 bases. Germline-derived CDR1 and CDR2 are LGHNA and YNFKEQ. The CDR3 runs 15 residues. The CDR3: CASSPGLAETDTQYF. CDR3 in DNA: TGTGCCAGCAGCCCCGGACTAGCGGAAACAGATACGCAGTATTTT.

In its sample, this clone was seen a few times. This chain links TRBV10-3 with TRBJ2-1; 14 positions match TRBD2. Germline V gene sequence: CDR1 ENHRY, CDR2 SYGVKD. J gave up 10 bases and V 7 bases, and 9 bases lay outside the gene matches. CDR3 size: 15 residues. The CDR3 region is CAITQTSGRGGEQFF. The CDR3, as DNA: TGTGCCATCACCCAGACTAGCGGGAGGGGGGGCGAGCAGTTCTTC.

V usage is TRBV6-6 and J usage is TRBJ1-5; 8 bases are shared with TRBD1. From germline, CDR1 is MNHNY and CDR2 SVGAGI (reference sequence). There are 15 residues in the CDR3. J lost 5 bases, V lost 5 bases, and 8 bases had no gene match. CDR3: CASSPRTGTDQPQHF. DNA of the CDR3: TGTGCCAGCAGTCCCCGGACAGGGACGGATCAGCCCCAGCATTTT.

This clone has just a few counts. This chain links TRBV7-8 with TRBJ2-2; the match to TRBD2 covers 10 bases. Germline V gene sequence: CDR1 SGHVS, CDR2 FQNEAQ. The CDR3 is 16 amino acids. J was trimmed by 15 bases and V by 5 bases; bases with no gene match: 18. In DNA, the CDR3 is TGTGCCAGCAGCCTCCGGACTTTAGCGGGAGGCCGGGGGTTGTTTTTT. Translation: CASSLRTLAGGRGLFF.

This clone was picked up a small number of times. This sequence joins TRBV5-1 and TRBJ2-5; D remains unclear. The CDR3 runs 12 residues. V lost 4 bases and J lost 7, with 11 bases in between. The germline CDR1 and CDR2 sequences are SGHRS and YFSETQ. The CDR3 loop reads CASSPDVATQYF. CDR3 nucleotides: TGCGCCAGCAGCCCAGATGTAGCGACCCAGTACTTC. The variable domain in full, completed from reference TRBV5-1 and TRBJ2-5, reads KAGVTQTPRYLIKTRGQQVTLSCSPISGHRSVSWYQQTPGQGLQFLFEYFSETQRNKGNFPGRFSGRQFSNSRSEMNVSTLELGDSALYLCASSPDVATQYFGPGTRLLVL.

In its sample, this clone was seen a few times. The V call is TRBV5-8, the J call TRBJ2-1, with 7 bases fitting TRBD1. The trim removed 1 base at V and 3 bases at J, leaving 1 base unmatched. This CDR3 contains 14 residues. Germline CDR1 and CDR2: SGHTS and YDEGEE. CDR3 coding DNA: TGTGCCAGCAGCTTGCGACAGGGCTACAATGAGCAGTTCTTC. Translating gives CASSLRQGYNEQFF.

This clone was observed a few times. This chain connects TRBV18 to TRBJ1-3, with a possible D match to TRBD1 (6 bases). V was pared by 4 bases and J by 2 bases, with 15 bases between. The CDR3 runs 16 residues. Looked up from germline, CDR1 is KGHSH and CDR2 is LQKENI. DNA of the CDR3: TGTGCCAGCTCACACCCGGGACACCAAGCTGGAAACACCATATATTTT. Amino acids: CASSHPGHQAGNTIYF.

This clone has just a few counts. The chain has TRBV30 and TRBJ2-1; D may be TRBD2 (6 bases). Trimming pared 5 bases from V and 9 bases from J, leaving 23 bases between. Germline assignment: CDR1 GTSNPN and CDR2 SVGIG (reference sequence). The CDR3 spans 15 residues. The CDR3 sequence: CAWAPLRLAFSEQFF. The CDR3 bases are TGTGCCTGGGCCCCCCTTCGGCTAGCGTTTAGTGAGCAGTTCTTC.

This clone has just a few counts. The CDR3 here is CASSPLWSGALNTEAFF. In DNA form, the CDR3 reads TGTGCCAGCTCACCATTATGGTCTGGGGCCCTGAACACTGAAGCTTTCTTT. This sequence joins TRBV18 and TRBJ1-1; tentative D call: TRBD1 (5 bases). CDR3 size: 17 residues. The V and J ends lost 2 bases and 0 bases respectively, with 16 bases between them. Germline values: CDR1 KGHSH, CDR2 LQKENI.

This clone appeared a few times. The chain combines TRBV7-8 with TRBJ1-2; D perhaps matches TRBD1 (5 bases). Germline CDR1 SGHVS, CDR2 FQNEAQ. The V and J ends lost 3 bases and 7 bases respectively, with 15 bases between them. The length of the CDR3 is 14 residues. This CDR3 is CASSFGAQGGGYTF. The CDR3 DNA reads as TGTGCCAGCAGCTTTGGGGCGCAGGGTGGTGGCTACACCTTC.

This sequence joins TRBV2 and TRBJ2-7; 9 bases map to TRBD1. The CDR3 runs to 15 residues. J lost 0 bases, V lost 6 bases, and 6 bases had no gene match. Germline assignment: CDR1 SNHLY and CDR2 FYNNEI. The CDR3 region is CASSFGQGPSYEQYF. CDR3 sequence (DNA): TGTGCCAGCAGCTTTGGACAGGGGCCCTCCTACGAGCAGTACTTC.

V usage is TRBV27 and J usage is TRBJ1-5; a weak D match, TRBD1 (6 bases). V dropped 5 bases and J dropped 0 bases, with 17 bases sitting between them. The CDR3 has 17 amino acids. Germline-derived CDR1 and CDR2 are MNHEY and SMNVEV (reference sequence). The CDR3 coding sequence is TGTGCCAGCAGTCCCGGACAGTCTCCAAATAGCAATCAGCCCCAGCATTTT. Protein product: CASSPGQSPNSNQPQHF.

This clone has more than one count but fewer than ten. The chain carries TRBV6-6 and TRBJ1-1; TRBD1 might be the D (5 bases). V was cut by 7 bases and J by 6 bases, with 21 bases left in between. The CDR3 runs to 15 residues. CDR1 and CDR2 from the germline V gene are MNHNY and SVGAGI (reference sequence). DNA of the CDR3: TGTGCCAGCACCCTATTGGGGGAGGGAATTTCTGAAGCTTTCTTT. This encodes CASTLLGEGISEAFF.